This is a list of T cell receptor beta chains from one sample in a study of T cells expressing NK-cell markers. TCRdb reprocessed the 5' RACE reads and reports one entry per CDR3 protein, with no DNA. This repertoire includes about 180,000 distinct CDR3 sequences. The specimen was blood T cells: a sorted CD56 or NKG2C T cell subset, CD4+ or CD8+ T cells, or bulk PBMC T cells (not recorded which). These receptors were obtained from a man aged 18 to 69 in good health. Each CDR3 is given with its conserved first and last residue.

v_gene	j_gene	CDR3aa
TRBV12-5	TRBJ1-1	CASGLVASDPEAFF
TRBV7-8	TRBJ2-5	CATPDPLGGGPWETQYF
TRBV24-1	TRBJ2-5	CATSDFGGYQETQYF
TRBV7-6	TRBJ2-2	CASSLFLQGAGELFF
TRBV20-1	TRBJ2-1	CSANGGGGIPYNEQFF
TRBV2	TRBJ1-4	CASSEEEGGSEKLFF
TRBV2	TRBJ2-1	CASSPYISNEQFF
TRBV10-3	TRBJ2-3	CAISDDRAASSSTDTQYF
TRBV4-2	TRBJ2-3	CASSQDAVGGPSDTQYF
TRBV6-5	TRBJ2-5	CASSYNDREETQYF
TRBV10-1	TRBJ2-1	CASTNCWLFYNEQFF
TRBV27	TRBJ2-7	CASSLWGGGITYEQYF
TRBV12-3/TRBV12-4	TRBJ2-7	CASSATGTGIYEQYF
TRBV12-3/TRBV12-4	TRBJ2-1	CASSLSRNYNEQFF
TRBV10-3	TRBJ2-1	CAISESLAGMYNEQFF
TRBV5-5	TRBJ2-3	CASSLDRGKDTQYF
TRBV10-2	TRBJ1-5	CASSEWTGEGQPQHF
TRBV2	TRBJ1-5	CASHAWINQPQHF
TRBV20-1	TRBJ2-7	CSARMIGTGPREQYF
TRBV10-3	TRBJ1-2	CAISGSGDSGYTF
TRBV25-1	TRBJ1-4	CASGRTGLNEKLFF
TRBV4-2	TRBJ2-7	CASSEGGTGNYEQYF
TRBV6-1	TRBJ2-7	CASMEGWTVSYEQYF
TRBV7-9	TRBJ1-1	CASRGDPEAFF
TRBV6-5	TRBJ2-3	CASSSTAVRPAGGVDTQYF
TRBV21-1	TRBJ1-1	CASSSPGHCNTEAFF
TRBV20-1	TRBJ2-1	CSATGPPAYNEQFF
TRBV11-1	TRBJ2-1	CASSQRASYNEQFF
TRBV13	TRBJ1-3	CASSVQDSGNTIYF
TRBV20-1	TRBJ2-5	CSARPGLAGGRGETQYF
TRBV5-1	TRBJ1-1	CASSGDTYTEAFF
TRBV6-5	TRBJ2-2	CASSYTESGAGELFF
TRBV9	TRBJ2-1	CASSVTDLGLAGGVLNEQFF
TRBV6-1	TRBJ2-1	CASSSDRVYEQFF
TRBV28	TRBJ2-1	CASSLCPSGGCEQFF
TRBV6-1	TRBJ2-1	CASRSGTSVYEQFF
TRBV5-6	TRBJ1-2	CASSVGYPYGYTF
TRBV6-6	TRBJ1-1	CVGQGGTEAFF
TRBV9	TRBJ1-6	CASSAGVSSYNSPLHF
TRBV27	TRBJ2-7	CASSPAPGGPTHEQYF
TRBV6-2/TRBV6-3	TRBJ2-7	CASSPLGTGLRYEQYF
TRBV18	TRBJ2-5	CASSPNPGNIWETQYF